These 22 T cell receptor beta chains were all obtained from the same sample, sequenced in a study of metastatic and nonmetastatic thyroid tumors. All patients were treatment-naive before thyroid surgery. TCRdb re-called clones via MiXCR from the PCR reads. This table has about 16,000 clones, around 25% appearing once. Sequenced input: blood. The receptor source for this set is a male donor with papillary thyroid cancer or a benign thyroid nodule (not recorded which). Some clones in this sample may be carry-over from other donors' samples.

This chain uses TRBV4-1 with TRBJ2-1; 7 bases are shared with TRBD2. J gave up 7 bases and V 2 bases, and 8 bases lay outside the gene matches. Germline values: CDR1 MGHRA, CDR2 YSYEKL. This CDR3 region has 15 residues. The CDR3: CASSQPRRGRNEQFF. The DNA of the CDR3 is TGCGCCAGCAGCCAACCAAGGCGGGGGAGAAATGAGCAGTTCTTC.

This rearrangement joins TRBV6-1 to TRBJ2-5; 8 bases agree with TRBD2. The CDR3 has 17 amino acids. Germline lookup yields CDR1 MNHNS and CDR2 SASEGT. The junction had 16 bases not matched to a gene; V was cut back by 4 bases and J by 6 bases. This CDR3 reads CASSGERAGAGVKTQYF. CDR3 DNA: TGTGCCAGCAGTGGCGAACGAGCGGGGGCGGGTGTAAAGACCCAGTACTTC.

By its share, this clone is medium-sized. The CDR3 region is CASSPDANTGELFF. The CDR3 DNA sequence: TGCGCCAGCAGCCCCGACGCGAACACCGGGGAGCTGTTTTTT. This chain uses TRBV5-1 with TRBJ2-2; D unclear. The germline CDR1 and CDR2 sequences are SGHRS and YFSETQ. The length of the CDR3 is 14 residues. Trimming cost V 4 bases and J 0 bases, with 7 bases left between them.

The chain combines TRBV6-1 with TRBJ1-6, with unresolved D. The CDR3 spans 13 residues. Looked up from germline, CDR1 is MNHNS and CDR2 is SASEGT. Trimming pared 10 bases from V and 6 bases from J, leaving 13 bases between. The CDR3 here is CATVTAFNSPLHF. CDR3 in DNA: TGTGCCACCGTAACAGCGTTTAATTCACCCCTCCACTTT.

This clone was recorded at least ten times. This chain connects TRBV7-6 to TRBJ2-2; the D is unclear. This CDR3 is built from 14 residues. Per the germline V gene, CDR1 is SGHVS and CDR2 is FNYEAQ. Trimming left V 3 bases short and J 1 base short, with 6 bases between. The CDR3 sequence: CASSLSENTGELFF. The CDR3 DNA sequence: TGTGCCAGCAGCTTGAGTGAGAACACCGGGGAGCTGTTTTTT.

This clone was seen repeatedly, ten times or more. In DNA form, the CDR3 reads TGTGCCAGCAGCTTGGTTGGCGGACTACAGCTCACGAACACTGAAGCTTTCTTT. This translates into CASSLVGGLQLTNTEAFF. The rearrangement joins TRBV5-6 to TRBJ1-1; the D is unclear. This CDR3 is built from 18 residues. V was clipped by 0 bases and J by 1 base, with 19 bases between them. CDR1 and CDR2 (germline): SGHDT, YYEEEE.

This clone was seen many times. J is TRBJ2-5 and V is TRBV28, with D possibly being TRBD1 (5 bases). CDR1 and CDR2 (germline): MDHEN, SYDVKM. The CDR3 has 14 amino acids. Between the trimmed V and J ends, which lost 1 base and 6 bases, there was a span of 12 bases. The CDR3 region is CASSLSRDKKTQYF. Written as DNA, the CDR3 is TGTGCCAGCAGTTTATCCAGGGATAAGAAGACCCAGTACTTC.

At least ten counts were recorded for this clone. The gene calls are TRBV6-2 or TRBV6-3 and TRBJ1-4; 7 nucleotides match TRBD1. V lost 9 bases, J lost 0 bases, and 7 bases stayed unmatched. CDR1 and CDR2 from the germline V gene are MNHEY and SVGEGT. This CDR3 is built from 15 residues. CDR3 DNA: TGTGCCAGTAAGAGGGGGCCCGCAACTAATGAAAAACTGTTTTTT. This encodes CASKRGPATNEKLFF.

The V gene is TRBV3-1, the J gene TRBJ2-3; 9 nucleotides match TRBD2. The germline V gene encodes CDR1 LGHDT and CDR2 YNNKEL (reference sequence). The CDR3 consists of 15 residues. With V trimmed by 5 bases and J by 6 bases, 9 bases remained unmatched. The CDR3 protein is CASSVGSGSGDTQYF. Here the CDR3 DNA reads TGTGCCAGCAGCGTAGGTAGCGGGAGTGGTGATACGCAGTATTTT.

In this sample, this clone turned up many times. DNA for the CDR3: TGTGCCAGCAGCAAAGGGGGCAACACAGATACGCAGTATTTT. Encoded protein: CASSKGGNTDTQYF. This chain links TRBV6-4 with TRBJ2-3, with 7 bases that match TRBD1. The CDR3 spans 14 residues. The V gene's germline CDR1 is MRHNA and CDR2 SNTAGT. The junction had 5 bases not matched to a gene; V was cut back by 6 bases and J by 2 bases.

The chain uses TRBV28 and TRBJ2-1; 7 nucleotides align to TRBD1. V shed 6 bases, J shed 1 base, and the junction held 3 bases outside the gene matches. Germline V gene lookup returns CDR1 MDHEN and CDR2 SYDVKM. The CDR3 loop spans 14 amino acids. The CDR3 DNA is TGTGCCAGCAGCCAGGGGGAATCCTACAATGAGCAGTTCTTC. This encodes CASSQGESYNEQFF.

This clone was seen at least ten times. V is TRBV6-1 and J is TRBJ1-5, with D perhaps TRBD1 (5 bases). The germline CDR1 and CDR2 sequences are MNHNS and SASEGT. Trimming took off 8 bases at V and 0 bases at J, with 11 bases between the two ends. The CDR3 runs to 14 residues. The CDR3 is CASSDSHSNQPQHF. In DNA form, the CDR3 reads TGTGCCAGCTCTGACAGTCATAGCAATCAGCCCCAGCATTTT.

The V and J genes are TRBV2 and TRBJ2-5; 8 bases line up with TRBD1. CDR1 is SNHLY, CDR2 FYNNEI, per germline. This CDR3 is built from 19 residues. V trimming: 7 bases; J trimming: 0 bases; junction bases outside the gene matches: 19. CDR3 in amino acids: CASITRQGLGGRDQETQYF. The CDR3 bases are TGTGCCAGCATCACCCGACAGGGGCTCGGGGGCCGTGACCAAGAGACCCAGTACTTC.

In this sample, this clone turned up a few times. The CDR3 does not end in the conserved phenylalanine or tryptophan, so this is likely a read error. Other nucleotide sequences in the sample specify the same CDR3. V usage is TRBV6-1 and J usage is TRBJ2-5; D remains ambiguous. The V end was cut by 1 base, the J end by 5 bases, with 11 bases between. CDR3 length: 14 amino acids. Germline V gene data show CDR1 as MNHNS and CDR2 as SASEGT. In nucleotides, the CDR3 is TGTGCCAGCAGTGAAGATCAAGGGCGGGAGACCCAGTACTTG. It is translated as CASSEDQGRETQYL.

This clone showed up many times. The V and J genes are TRBV11-3 and TRBJ1-1, with D maybe TRBD1 (5 bases). The CDR3 is made up of 14 amino acids. CDR1 is SGHNT and CDR2 is YENEEA in the germline V gene. V was shortened by 0 bases and J by 9 bases, with 14 bases between the two germline ends. This CDR3 reads CASSLDLMGRQAFF. The CDR3 DNA follows: TGTGCCAGCAGCTTAGATCTCATGGGACGGCAAGCTTTCTTT.

A remark on this clone: A single base separates this from a much larger clone, so it may be a read error. This sequence joins TRBV6-4 and TRBJ2-2, with TRBD1 matching 10 bases. The CDR3 extends over 14 amino acids. Germline loops: CDR1 MRHNA, CDR2 SNTAGT. As DNA, the CDR3 is TGTGCCACCTCCGGGACAGGGGACACCGTGGAGCTGTTTTTC. Translation gives CATSGTGDTVELFF.

The sample holds many counts of this clone. The V and J genes are TRBV11-2 and TRBJ2-1; a weak D match, TRBD2 (6 bases). The V gene's germline CDR1 is SGHAT and CDR2 FQNNGV. The CDR3 has 15 amino acids. V lost 6 bases to trimming and J lost 3 bases, with 15 bases between them. This CDR3 reads CASSLSGLHYNEQFF. CDR3 nucleotides: TGTGCCAGCAGTCTCTCGGGACTCCACTACAATGAGCAGTTCTTC.

As regards this clone: One junction end does not reproduce the germline sequence, and a read error may be involved. The chain combines TRBV5-4 with TRBJ1-2; 7 nucleotides line up with TRBD1. CDR3 length: 11 amino acids. The germline V gene encodes CDR1 SGHNT and CDR2 YYREEE (reference sequence). The CDR3 bases are TGTGCCAACAGCTTTAGGAAGGGACAGATCTTC. Encoded protein: CANSFRKGQIF.

The sample holds a few counts of this clone. The V call is TRBV6-2 or TRBV6-3, the J call TRBJ2-2; 9 bases fit TRBD1. There are 18 residues in the CDR3. Germline CDR1 and CDR2: MNHEY and SVGEGT. J lost 6 bases, V lost 5 bases, and 16 bases had no gene match. As DNA, the CDR3 is TGTGCCAGCAGTACCCTAACCGTCGGGACAGGGTTTCCCGGGGAGCTGTTTTTT. Protein sequence: CASSTLTVGTGFPGELFF.

The chain has TRBV6-1 and TRBJ1-1; 11 nucleotides match TRBD1. Germline assignment: CDR1 MNHNS and CDR2 SASEGT. The CDR3 runs to 13 residues. Trimming removed 7 bases from V and 10 bases from J; junction bases left unmatched: 8. This CDR3 is CASTHRDRGVAFF. The CDR3 nucleotides are TGTGCCAGCACCCACCGGGACAGGGGGGTAGCTTTCTTT.

This clone appeared a few times. V and J are TRBV6-1 and TRBJ1-5; 8 bases align to TRBD1. This CDR3 has 15 amino acids. Germline V gives CDR1 MNHNS, CDR2 SASEGT. V shed 4 bases, J shed 6 bases, and the junction held 8 bases outside the gene matches. DNA of the CDR3: TGTGCCAGCAGTGTACAGGGGGTTTTTGGTCAGCCCCAGCATTTT. Protein: CASSVQGVFGQPQHF.

The chain employs TRBV6-2 or TRBV6-3 and TRBJ2-3; 14 positions match TRBD2. The J segment lost 1 base and the V segment lost 6 bases, leaving 24 bases of the junction unmatched. The CDR3 runs to 23 residues. Germline CDR1 MNHEY, CDR2 SVGEGT. The CDR3 region is CASRWGVPRPTSGRALGTDTQYF. CDR3 nucleotide sequence: TGTGCCAGCAGGTGGGGCGTCCCAAGACCGACTAGCGGGAGGGCCTTGGGCACAGATACGCAGTATTTT.